The 25 T cell receptor beta chains given below trace back to one sample, sequenced in a study of blood T cell repertoires in COVID-19 (dated by TCRdb to 2018 to 2021). Library creation used the immunoSEQ multiplex PCR assay. TCRdb carries this immuneACCESS record with in-frame sequences only. Its versions omit some clonotypes, under half of them owing to an unresolved V gene in the studies checked, with the rest unexplained. The sample data list a few hundred thousand clones, and approximately 90% of these were observed just once. The biggest ten clones account for over 5.5% of the sample. Sequenced material: peripheral blood. These TCRs come from a woman between 45 and 60 years old with COVID-19, enrolled during active disease.

The rearrangement joins TRBV5-1 to TRBJ2-7, with D possibly matching TRBD1 (6 bases). Germline values: CDR1 SGHRS, CDR2 YFSETQ. V dropped 5 bases and J dropped 6 bases, with 21 bases sitting between them. There are 15 residues in the CDR3. CDR3 coding DNA: TGCGCCAGCAGTGTTACGGAGGTGACAGGTGGCGAGCAGTACTTC. It encodes CASSVTEVTGGEQYF.

The gene calls are TRBV6-1 and TRBJ1-2, with 8 bases identical to TRBD1. The trim removed 1 base at V and 7 bases at J, leaving 2 bases unmatched. Per the germline V gene, CDR1 is MNHNS and CDR2 is SASEGT. This CDR3 spans 13 amino acids. The CDR3 loop reads CASSEGTGFGYTF. The CDR3 nucleotides are TGTGCCAGCAGTGAAGGGACAGGGTTTGGCTACACCTTC.

This chain connects TRBV5-4 to TRBJ2-6; tentative D call: TRBD1 (7 bases). CDR1 is SGHNT and CDR2 is YYREEE in the germline V gene (reference sequence). The CDR3 covers 17 residues. V lost 2 bases, J lost 1 base, and 13 bases lay in between. CDR3 in DNA: TGTGCCAGCAGCTTAGGACAGGCGGGGTCTGGGGCCAACGTCCTGACTTTC. This gives the protein CASSLGQAGSGANVLTF.

The chain carries TRBV19 and TRBJ1-3, with TRBD1 as a possible D gene (5 bases). Trimming removed 0 bases from V and 9 bases from J, with 12 bases in between. This CDR3 contains 14 residues. In germline, CDR1 is LNHDA, CDR2 SQIVND (reference sequence). Written as DNA, the CDR3 is TGTGCCAGTAGTATAGAAGACGGGGGAGGCACCATATATTTT. This gives the protein CASSIEDGGGTIYF.

The genes are TRBV18 and TRBJ1-2, with D tentatively TRBD1 (5 bases). The V end was cut by 3 bases, the J end by 3 bases, with 14 bases between. Germline V gives CDR1 KGHSH, CDR2 LQKENI. This CDR3 region has 15 residues. CDR3 residues: CASSPLQGEYYGYTF. The CDR3, as DNA: TGTGCCAGCTCACCGCTTCAAGGGGAATACTATGGCTACACCTTC.

This sequence joins TRBV6-2 or TRBV6-3 and TRBJ1-1, with D maybe TRBD1 (6 bases). The V gene lost 6 bases and the J gene lost 0 bases, with 17 bases spanning the gap. The germline CDR1 and CDR2 sequences are MNHEY and SVGEGT. This CDR3 is built from 16 residues. The CDR3: CASSPDRRRMNTEAFF. In nucleotides, the CDR3 is TGTGCCAGCAGCCCAGACAGGAGAAGGATGAACACTGAAGCTTTCTTT.

V gene TRBV10-2 combines with J gene TRBJ2-7; TRBD2 aligns across 8 bases. V was clipped by 6 bases and J by 1 base; unmatched bases: 5. This CDR3 has 14 amino acids. The V gene's germline CDR1 is WSHSY and CDR2 SAAADI. Here the CDR3 reads CASRGTSWSYEQYF. The DNA for the CDR3 is TGCGCCAGCAGAGGGACTAGTTGGTCCTACGAGCAGTACTTC.

The rearrangement joins TRBV28 to TRBJ2-7; D might be TRBD2 (6 bases). Trimming shortened V by 5 bases and J by 2 bases, and 13 bases separated the two germline ends. CDR1 and CDR2 from the germline V gene are MDHEN and SYDVKM. CDR3 size: 14 residues. Written as DNA, the CDR3 is TGTGCCAGCAGTAAAGCGGGTGGGACCTACGAGCAGTACTTC. Its translation is CASSKAGGTYEQYF.

This chain connects TRBV12-3 or TRBV12-4 to TRBJ1-5, with D uncertain. Between the trimmed V and J ends, which lost 7 bases and 7 bases, there was a span of 14 bases. This CDR3 comprises 13 residues. As DNA, the CDR3 is TGTGCCAGCAATTACGAGGTCGACCAGCCCCAGCATTTT. It codes for CASNYEVDQPQHF.

V is TRBV19 and J is TRBJ2-7; 8 bases align to TRBD2. This CDR3 is 15 amino acids long. V dropped 5 bases and J dropped 4; count of bases not matched to a gene: 10. CDR1 LNHDA and CDR2 SQIVND come from the germline V gene (reference sequence). In nucleotides, the CDR3 is TGTGCCAGTAGTTCCAAAAGCGGGAGTAGGTACGAGCAGTACTTC. This encodes CASSSKSGSRYEQYF.

The genes are TRBV30 and TRBJ2-1; TRBD2 aligns across 10 bases. Trimming took 4 bases from V and 3 from J; bases not matched to a gene: 6. The CDR3 length is 15 residues. Germline V gene data show CDR1 as GTSNPN and CDR2 as SVGIG (reference sequence). CDR3 sequence reads: CAWNPLAGVYNEQFF. CDR3 bases: TGTGCCTGGAATCCTCTAGCGGGAGTCTACAATGAGCAGTTCTTC.

V usage is TRBV18 and J usage is TRBJ1-4; weak D call: TRBD1 (5 bases). The CDR3 consists of 16 residues. V lost 4 bases and J 2 bases, leaving 14 bases between the germline ends. Germline V CDR1 and CDR2: KGHSH, LQKENI. Here the CDR3 DNA reads TGTGCCAGCTCACAAAACAGCGGGACCACTAATGAAAAACTGTTTTTT. It is translated as CASSQNSGTTNEKLFF. Based on the CDR3 plus reference TRBV18 and TRBJ1-4, the full variable domain is NAGVMQNPRHLVRRRGQEARLRCSPMKGHSHVYWYRQLPEEGLKFMVYLQKENIIDESGMPKERFSAEFPKEGPSILRIQQVVRGDSAAYFCASSQNSGTTNEKLFFGSGTQLSVL.

V gene TRBV21-1 combines with J gene TRBJ1-3; the D call TRBD1 from the table was never checked on the DNA. TRBV21-1 is designated a pseudogene. There are 15 residues in the CDR3. CDR3 DNA: TGTGCCAGCATTTCAATACAGGGTTGTGGAAACACCATATATTTT. It specifies CASISIQGCGNTIYF.

In its sample, this clone was seen a few times. The chain carries TRBV18 and TRBJ2-2, with D maybe TRBD1 (6 bases). The CDR3 spans 15 residues. Germline CDR1 KGHSH, CDR2 LQKENI. The V and J ends lost 6 bases and 1 base respectively, with 12 bases between them. The CDR3 region is CASSPGTKNTGELFF. Written as DNA, the CDR3 is TGTGCCAGCTCTCCCGGGACAAAGAACACCGGGGAGCTGTTTTTT.

The J gene is TRBJ2-6, the V gene TRBV2, with TRBD2 identical over 7 bases. From germline, CDR1 is SNHLY and CDR2 FYNNEI. The CDR3 runs to 16 residues. V gave up 8 bases and J gave up 2 bases; unmatched junction bases: 9. The DNA of the CDR3 is TGTGCCAGCGGGGAGCGGGGTGTAGCTGGGGCCAACGTCCTGACTTTC. The encoded protein is CASGERGVAGANVLTF.

CDR3 loop: CASSVRGTATEGELFF. The CDR3 DNA is TGTGCCAGCAGCGTAAGAGGGACAGCGACAGAAGGGGAGCTGTTTTTT. The J gene is TRBJ2-2, the V gene TRBV9, with 7 bases lining up with TRBD1. The J segment lost 8 bases and the V segment lost 1 base, leaving 11 bases of the junction unmatched. The CDR3 has 16 residues. Germline V lookup: CDR1 SGDLS, CDR2 YYNGEE. Variable domain in full (rest from reference TRBV9 and TRBJ2-2): DSGVTQTPKHLITATGQRVTLRCSPRSGDLSVYWYQQSLDQGLQFLIQYYNGEERAKGNILERFSAQQFPDLHSELNLSSLELGDSALYFCASSVRGTATEGELFFGEGSRLTVL.

This clone was seen once. The chain carries TRBV27 and TRBJ2-2, with 7 positions matching TRBD2. The CDR3 has 16 amino acids. Germline CDR1 reads MNHEY; CDR2 reads SMNVEV (reference sequence). The V gene end was trimmed by 6 bases and the J gene end by 6 bases; junction bases not matched to a gene: 13. CDR3 residues: CASRPRLAGLAGELFF. The CDR3 nucleotides are TGTGCCAGCAGACCGCGACTAGCTGGGTTGGCCGGGGAGCTGTTTTTT.

The chain is built from TRBV30 and TRBJ2-2; 7 bases line up with TRBD2. Germline V gene data show CDR1 as GTSNPN and CDR2 as SVGIG (reference sequence). V was clipped by 0 bases and J by 4 bases; unmatched bases: 17. CDR3 length equals 19 residues. The chain's CDR3 is CAWSVLRWSTGGSTGELFF. The CDR3 bases are TGTGCCTGGAGTGTACTCCGGTGGTCGACGGGAGGTAGCACCGGGGAGCTGTTTTTT.

The J gene is TRBJ2-1, the V gene TRBV13, with a weak D call TRBD2 (5 bases). V was pared by 0 bases and J by 0 bases, with 6 bases between. Germline V lookup: CDR1 PRHDT, CDR2 FYEKMQ (reference sequence). This CDR3 is 15 amino acids long. CDR3 bases: TGTGCCAGCAGCTTAGGGGGGAGCTCCTACAATGAGCAGTTCTTC. Translated: CASSLGGSSYNEQFF.

This sequence joins TRBV7-2 and TRBJ2-7; 9 bases line up with TRBD2. In germline, CDR1 is SGHTA, CDR2 FQGNSA. V lost 3 bases and J lost 5; bases outside the gene matches: 5. CDR3 length equals 14 residues. The CDR3 nucleotides read TGTGCCAGCAGCTTTAGCGGGAGCAGACACGAGCAGTACTTC. This sequence encodes CASSFSGSRHEQYF.

The J gene is TRBJ1-5, the V gene TRBV28, with 9 nucleotides matching TRBD1. CDR3 length equals 15 residues. V lost 8 bases to trimming and J lost 6 bases; unmatched junction nucleotides: 11. The germline CDR1 and CDR2 sequences are MDHEN and SYDVKM. CDR3 protein: CASLGLDRGFQPQHF. The CDR3 DNA follows: TGTGCCAGCCTAGGATTGGACAGGGGTTTTCAGCCCCAGCATTTT.

In DNA form, the CDR3 reads TGTGCCAGCAGCGGCCCGCCAGGGTATGGCTACACCTTC. This encodes CASSGPPGYGYTF. The gene calls are TRBV7-9 and TRBJ1-2; possible D gene TRBD1, 5 bases. The CDR3 is 13 residues long. The germline gives CDR1 SEHNR, CDR2 FQNEAQ (reference sequence). Trimming removed 5 bases at V and 5 bases at J, with 12 bases between.

This chain connects TRBV7-6 to TRBJ2-7; 7 nucleotides align to TRBD1. The CDR3 is 14 residues long. Germline V lookup: CDR1 SGHVS, CDR2 FNYEAQ. The junction had 4 bases not matched to a gene; V was cut back by 1 base and J by 4 bases. CDR3 coding DNA: TGTGCCAGCAGCTTAGAAGGGGGCGGTTACGAGCAGTACTTC. Residues: CASSLEGGGYEQYF. The whole variable domain, filled in from reference TRBV7-6 and TRBJ2-7, reads GAGVSQSPRYKVTKRGQDVALRCDPISGHVSLYWYRQALGQGPEFLTYFNYEAQQDKSGLPNDRFSAERPEGSISTLTIQRTEQRDSAMYRCASSLEGGGYEQYFGPGTRLTVT.

The chain links TRBV14 to TRBJ2-7; TRBD1 aligns across 10 bases. Germline V gene sequence: CDR1 SGHDN, CDR2 FVKESK. J gave up 3 bases and V 4 bases, and 0 bases lay outside the gene matches. The CDR3 spans 13 residues. The CDR3 sequence is CASSRTGGYEQYF. CDR3 bases: TGTGCCAGCAGCCGGACAGGGGGCTACGAGCAGTACTTC.

This chain joins TRBV11-3 and TRBJ2-1, with TRBD2 matching over 7 bases. CDR1 is SGHNT and CDR2 is YENEEA in the germline V gene. V lost 1 base, J lost 5 bases, and 5 bases stayed unmatched. This CDR3 has 15 residues. The CDR3 nucleotides read TGTGCCAGCAGCTTAGCGGGAGGTTTCCACAATGAGCAGTTCTTC. Translating gives CASSLAGGFHNEQFF.